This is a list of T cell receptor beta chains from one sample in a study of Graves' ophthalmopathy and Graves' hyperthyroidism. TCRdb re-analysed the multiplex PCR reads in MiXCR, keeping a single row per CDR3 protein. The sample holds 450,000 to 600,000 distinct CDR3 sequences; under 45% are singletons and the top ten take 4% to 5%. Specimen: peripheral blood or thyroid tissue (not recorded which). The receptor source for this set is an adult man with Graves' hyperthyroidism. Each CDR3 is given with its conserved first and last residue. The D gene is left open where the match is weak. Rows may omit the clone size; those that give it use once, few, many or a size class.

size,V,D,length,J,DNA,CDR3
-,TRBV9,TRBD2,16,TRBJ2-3,TGTGCCAGCAGCGTGTTTAGCGGGGGGAACACAGATACGCAGTATTTT,CASSVFSGGNTDTQYF
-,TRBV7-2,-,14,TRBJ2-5,TGCGCCAGCAGCTTGGGGGGTCCCCCTGGGGCCCAGTACTTC,CASSLGGPPGAQYF
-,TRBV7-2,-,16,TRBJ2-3,TGTGCCAGCAGCTTAGATCTAGGGGGGGCGGGAAATACGCAGTATTTT,CASSLDLGGAGNTQYF
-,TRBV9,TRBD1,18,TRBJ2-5,TGTGCCAGCAGCCAAAACGGGCTCCGGGACAGGGGGAAAGAGACCCAGTACTTC,CASSQNGLRDRGKETQYF
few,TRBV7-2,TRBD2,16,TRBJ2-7,TGTGCCAGCAGCCAACTCGCGGGAGTCTCCTCCTACGAGCAGTACTTC,CASSQLAGVSSYEQYF
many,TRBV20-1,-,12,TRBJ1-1,TGCAGTGCTAGAGTGTCCTACACTGAAGCTTTCTTT,CSARVSYTEAFF
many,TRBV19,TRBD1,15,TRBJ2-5,TGTGCCAGTAGTCCGGGGTTCGACAGGGGGGAGACCCAGTACTTC,CASSPGFDRGETQYF
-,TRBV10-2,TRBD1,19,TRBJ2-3,TGCGCCAGCAGTGAGTCGATAAACAAGGGACAGGGAAACACAGATACGCAGTATTTT,CASSESINKGQGNTDTQYF
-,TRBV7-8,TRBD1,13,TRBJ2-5,TGTGCCGCAACCACAGGGGGCAGCGAGACCCAGTACTTC,CAATTGGSETQYF
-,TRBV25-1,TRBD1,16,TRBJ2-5,TGTGCCAGCAGCCCCCGGACAGGGGCCCTCCAAGAGACCCAGTACTTC,CASSPRTGALQETQYF
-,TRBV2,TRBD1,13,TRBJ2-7,TGTGCCCCCCGGGGACAGGGTACTTACGAGCAGTACTTC,CAPRGQGTYEQYF
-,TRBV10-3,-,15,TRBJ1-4,TGTGCCATCAGGGCACAGGGCGCAACTAATGAAAAACTGTTTTTT,CAIRAQGATNEKLFF
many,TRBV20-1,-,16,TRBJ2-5,TGCAGTGCTAGAGATGGGGGACAGTCGGGGGTGGAGACCCAGTACTTC,CSARDGGQSGVETQYF
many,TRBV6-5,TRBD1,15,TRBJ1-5,TGTGCCAGCAGTCAGAGGGACAGGGGAGGGCAGCCCCAGCATTTT,CASSQRDRGGQPQHF
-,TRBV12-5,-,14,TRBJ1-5,TGTGCTAGTGGTTTGGTAGGGTACCCTCAGCCCCAGCATTTT,CASGLVGYPQPQHF
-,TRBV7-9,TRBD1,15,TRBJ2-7,TGTGCCAGCAGCTTCCGGGACAGGGGGAAGGACGAGCAGTACTTC,CASSFRDRGKDEQYF
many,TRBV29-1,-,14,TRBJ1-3,TGCAGCGTTAGGTGGGGAATCTCTGGAAACACCATATATTTT,CSVRWGISGNTIYF
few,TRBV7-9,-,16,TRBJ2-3,TGTGCCAGCAGCTTCGACGCCGTTTCGGGGACAGATACGCAGTATTTT,CASSFDAVSGTDTQYF
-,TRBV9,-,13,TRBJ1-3,TGTGCCAGCAGCGATAACTATGGCTACACCATATATTTT,CASSDNYGYTIYF
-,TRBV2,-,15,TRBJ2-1,TGTGCCAGCAGTGAAGCGCTAAGAGGTGACAATGAGCAGTTCTTC,CASSEALRGDNEQFF
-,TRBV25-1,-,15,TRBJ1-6,TGTGCCAGCAGTGACGAACGGGGTGTTAATTCACCCCTCCACTTT,CASSDERGVNSPLHF
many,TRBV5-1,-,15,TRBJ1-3,TGCGCCAGCAGCTTGGACGGGGGGCCTGGAAACACCATATATTTT,CASSLDGGPGNTIYF
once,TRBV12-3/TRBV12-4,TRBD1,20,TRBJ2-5,TGTGCCAGCAGCTCGACCACAGGGGGCGGGACAAAGCTGTCCGATGGGACCCAGTACTTC,CASSSTTGGGTKLSDGTQYF
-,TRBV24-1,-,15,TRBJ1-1,TGTGCCACCAGGGTGGGAAGAACTGGCTCGACTGAAGCTTTCTTT,CATRVGRTGSTEAFF
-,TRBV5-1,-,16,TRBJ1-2,TGCGCCAGCAGCTTTAATCCCGACACAGGTTTCTATGGCTACACCTTC,CASSFNPDTGFYGYTF
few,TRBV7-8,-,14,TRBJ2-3,TGTGCCAGCAGCTTAGGCAGGGGCGCAGATACGCAGTATTTT,CASSLGRGADTQYF
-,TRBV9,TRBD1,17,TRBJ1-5,TGTGCCAGCAGCGCCTCCGGGACAGGGGGTTCGAGACAGCCCCAGCATTTT,CASSASGTGGSRQPQHF
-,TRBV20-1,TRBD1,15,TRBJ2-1,TGCAGTGCTAGTACCGGACAGGGTGCCGCCGACGAGCAGTTCTTC,CSASTGQGAADEQFF
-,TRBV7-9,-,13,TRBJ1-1,TGTGCCAGCAGCTCATTTGAGGAGTCTGAAGCTTTCTTT,CASSSFEESEAFF
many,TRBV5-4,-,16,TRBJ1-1,TGTGCCAGCAGCTTGGGCAGGGAAGGCATGAACACTGAAGCTTTCTTT,CASSLGREGMNTEAFF
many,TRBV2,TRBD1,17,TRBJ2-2,TGTGCCAGCAGTGTGACACCCACGGGACAGGGGGTCGGGGAGCTGTTTTTT,CASSVTPTGQGVGELFF
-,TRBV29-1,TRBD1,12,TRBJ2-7,TGCAGCGAAGGGCAAGGGACAGACGAGCAGTACTTC,CSEGQGTDEQYF
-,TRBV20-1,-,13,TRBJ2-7,TGCAGTGTCTTAAGCGGGTCCTCCTACGAGCAGTACTTC,CSVLSGSSYEQYF
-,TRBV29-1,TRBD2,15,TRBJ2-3,TGCAGCCACTGGACGGGGGGGTATAGCACAGATACGCAGTATTTT,CSHWTGGYSTDTQYF
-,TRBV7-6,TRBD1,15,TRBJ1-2,TGTGCCAGCAGCCCGACGACAGGGGGCGGCTATGGCTACACCTTC,CASSPTTGGGYGYTF
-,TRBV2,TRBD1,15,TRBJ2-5,TGTGCCAGCAGTTTTAAACAGGGGGGTCAAGAGACCCGGTACTTC,CASSFKQGGQETRYF
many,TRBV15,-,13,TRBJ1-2,TGTGCCACCAGCAGCCGGGGACACTATGGCTACACCTTC,CATSSRGHYGYTF
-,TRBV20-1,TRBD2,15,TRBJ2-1,TGCAGTGCTAGCGGGACTAGCGGGAGGGGGAATGAGCAGTTCTTC,CSASGTSGRGNEQFF
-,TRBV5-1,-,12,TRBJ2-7,TGCACCAGCAGCCCCGCCTGGGGCGAGCAGTACTTC,CTSSPAWGEQYF
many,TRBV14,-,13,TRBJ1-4,TGTGCCAGCAGCCAAGGGACAGTCGAAAAACTGTTTTTT,CASSQGTVEKLFF
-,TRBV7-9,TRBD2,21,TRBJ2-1,TGTGCCAGCAGCGAGCCACTTAGCGGGACCGATCTCCCTGGCTCCTACAATGAGCAGTTCTTC,CASSEPLSGTDLPGSYNEQFF
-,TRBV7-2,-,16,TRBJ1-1,TGTGCCAGCAGCTTAGTTGTCGGGGGGGCCTACAATGAAGCTTTCTTT,CASSLVVGGAYNEAFF
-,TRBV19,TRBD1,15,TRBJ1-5,TGTGCCAGCCTCCAGGGACAGTATAGCAATCAGCCCCAGCATTTT,CASLQGQYSNQPQHF
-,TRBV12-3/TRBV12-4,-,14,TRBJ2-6,TGTGCCAGCAGTTTTCTACAGGGGGGGAACACTGAAGCTTTC,CASSFLQGGNTEAF
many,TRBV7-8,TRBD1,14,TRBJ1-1,TGTGCCAGCAGCTTAGCAGGGGGCAGGGATGAAGCTTTCTTT,CASSLAGGRDEAFF
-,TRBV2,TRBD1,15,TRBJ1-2,TGTGCAACAGGGGGCGCAGGATCGGATAACTATGGCTACACCTTC,CATGGAGSDNYGYTF
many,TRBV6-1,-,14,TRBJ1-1,TGTGCCAGCAGTGCGACCCTGTCAGGGGTTGAAGCTTTCTTT,CASSATLSGVEAFF
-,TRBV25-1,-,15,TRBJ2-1,TGTGCCAGCAGTGGATTAGTGGGGGACTACAATGAGCAGTTCTTC,CASSGLVGDYNEQFF
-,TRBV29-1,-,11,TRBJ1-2,TGCAGTGTTGGGGGACCGTATGGCTACACCTTC,CSVGGPYGYTF
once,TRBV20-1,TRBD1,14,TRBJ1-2,TGCAGTGCTAGCGGGGACAGGGGACATTATGGCTACACCTTC,CSASGDRGHYGYTF
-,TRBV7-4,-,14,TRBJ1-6,TGTGCCAGCAACCCACAGGGCCCGAGGGTACCCCTCCACTTT,CASNPQGPRVPLHF
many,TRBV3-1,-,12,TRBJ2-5,TGTGCCAGCAGCCAACCCAAAGAGACCCAGTACTTC,CASSQPKETQYF
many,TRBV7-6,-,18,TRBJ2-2,TGTGCCAGCAGCCCAAGCAGGCGTAGACCGGCGAACACCGGGGAGCTGTTTTTT,CASSPSRRRPANTGELFF
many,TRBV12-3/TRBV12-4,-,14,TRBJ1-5,TGTGCCAGCAGTTTCGGGACATTAGGTCAGCCCCAGCATTTT,CASSFGTLGQPQHF
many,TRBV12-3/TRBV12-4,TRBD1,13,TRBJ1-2,TGTGCCTCCCTAGGAGGGACAGGCTATGGCTACACCTTC,CASLGGTGYGYTF
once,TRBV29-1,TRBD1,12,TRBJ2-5,TGCAGCGTTGGACAGGGGGGCAATGAGCAGTACTTC,CSVGQGGNEQYF